The sequence of this T cell receptor (beta chain) was determined in a study of OX40 agonist ivuxolimab in advanced cancers. Regarding the research as a whole: The costimulatory receptor OX40 (CD134) was targeted by ivuxolimab, a fully human IgG2 agonistic monoclonal antibody. Peripheral TCRbeta sequencing aimed to test whether ivuxolimab altered TCR sequence diversity and caused clonal T-cell expansion. Among the approximately 50 dose-escalation patients, around 20 had hepatocellular carcinoma, approximately 15 melanoma, 9 renal cell carcinoma and 9 head and neck cancer. Partial responses were achieved by three dose-escalation patients, of whom one had hepatocellular carcinoma and two had cutaneous melanoma. Patients were allowed to have had prior anti-PD-1, anti-PD-L1 or anti-CTLA-4 therapy, and approximately 43% of the dose-escalation patients had previously received checkpoint inhibitors. The monotherapy dose-escalation portion (N ≈ 52 patients) of the phase I ivuxolimab trial is reported in the paper. In the dose-escalation cohort, 70% to 85% of patients were male, and the mean age was approximately 60 years, with a range of 23 to 79. Intravenous ivuxolimab was administered to patients every 2 weeks at six dose levels: 0.01, 0.1, 0.3, 1.5, 3 and 10 mg/kg.

The trial excluded patients who had a history of autoimmune disease or who were on systemic immunosuppression. In every dose cohort, peripheral blood was drawn for TCR sequencing at baseline, cycle 4 day 1, and cycle 7 day 1. The samples were drawn from a first-in-human, open-label, multicenter phase I dose-escalation trial of ivuxolimab. The trial enrolled adults with locally advanced or metastatic head and neck squamous cell, hepatocellular, melanoma or renal cell carcinoma. Before TCR sequencing, CD4+ T cells and CD8+ T cells were sorted from peripheral blood as separate populations. The CDR3 holds 12 amino acids from the cysteine to the phenylalanine. Solely the CDR3 DNA is kept, with 36 bases framed from the first base. Trimmed from V: 8 bases; trimmed from J: 6 bases; junction bases lacking a gene match: 1. As encoded in the germline V gene (reference sequence), CDR1 is LNHDA while CDR2 is SQIVND.

In regard to this clone: No antigen is known for it. Base qualities are not at hand, and no much larger clone is one base apart.

The study at large found these results: Antigen specificity was not determined for the clonally expanded peripheral T cells. In partial responders in the 0.1-3.0 mg/kg groups, normalized peripheral clonal expansion was found to be among the lowest, especially among CD8+ T cells. Low levels of normalized T-cell clonal expansion were also shown by some nonresponding patients. At doses of 0.1 to 3.0 mg/kg, clonal expansion of both CD4+ and CD8+ blood T cells was observed from baseline to week 6. On average, CD8+ T cells showed more expanded clones than CD4+ T cells after ivuxolimab.

To sequence the TCRbeta CDR3 region, genomic DNA was isolated from the sorted cells. The immunoSEQ Assay was used for sequencing of TCRbeta CDR3 regions. TCRdb retrieved this table from immuneACCESS and kept in-frame rearrangements only. Not all clones are present; in checked studies, unresolved V genes account for under half, and no reason is known for the remainder. This sample lists approximately 77,000 clones; about 89% were detected once. Around 1.5% of the sample is taken by the ten largest. This sequence originates from an adult with an advanced solid tumor such as melanoma, head and neck, liver or kidney cancer. The input for sequencing was CD4+ or CD8+ T cells sorted from blood, taken in a trial of the OX40 agonist ivuxolimab. This receptor chain uses TRBV19 and TRBJ2-1; a stretch of 10 junction bases matches TRBD2. The CDR3 protein is CASRTSGNEQFF. Here is the DNA: TGTGCCAGTCGGACTAGCGGCAATGAGCAGTTCTTC.